The 27 T cell receptor beta chains presented below share a single source sample, sequenced in a study of blood T cell repertoires in COVID-19. Clones were sequenced by immunoSEQ multiplex PCR, and TCRdb holds only the in-frame ones, with some missing. The table has 60,000 or so clones, approximately 84% seen once. Input material: peripheral blood. These receptors were obtained from a human donor in a cohort sampled during active COVID-19.

The V gene is TRBV5-4, the J gene TRBJ2-2; 7 nucleotides match TRBD2. V shed 5 bases, J shed 5 bases, and the junction held 9 bases outside the gene matches. The CDR3 covers 15 residues. The germline V gene encodes CDR1 SGHNT and CDR2 YYREEE (reference sequence). The CDR3 is CASSSRGMGTGELFF. CDR3 in DNA: TGTGCCAGCAGTTCGCGGGGGATGGGAACCGGGGAGCTGTTTTTT.

The gene calls are TRBV7-2 and TRBJ1-5; 8 bases are a match to TRBD1. The CDR3 covers 14 residues. V was pared by 2 bases and J by 6 bases, with 3 bases of the junction left unmatched. CDR1 is SGHTA, CDR2 FQGNSA, per germline. CDR3 coding DNA: TGTGCCAGCAGCTTATGGACAGGGAGTCAGCCCCAGCATTTT. Its protein product is CASSLWTGSQPQHF.

The rearrangement links TRBV28 to TRBJ1-4, with 7 positions matching TRBD1. Looked up from germline, CDR1 is MDHEN and CDR2 is SYDVKM. The CDR3 is 15 residues long. The V gene end was trimmed by 5 bases and the J gene end by 8 bases; junction bases not matched to a gene: 11. CDR3 coding DNA: TGTGCCAGCAGTCCCCACTCAGGGGGAGAAGAAAAACTGTTTTTT. Translating gives CASSPHSGGEEKLFF.

The sample holds a few counts of this clone. The V gene is TRBV10-3, the J gene TRBJ2-2, with TRBD1 matching 11 bases. This CDR3 spans 16 amino acids. V shed 10 bases and J 6 bases; nucleotides not matched to a gene: 13. Germline-derived CDR1 and CDR2 are ENHRY and SYGVKD. The DNA of the CDR3 is TGTGCCACTAACAACCGGGACAGGGGGGGATCCGGGGAGCTGTTTTTT. Translating gives CATNNRDRGGSGELFF.

This clone appeared a few times. The chain joins TRBV27 to TRBJ1-2; D not resolved. Trimming shortened V by 8 bases and J by 6 bases, and 16 bases separated the two germline ends. This CDR3 region has 13 residues. Looked up from germline, CDR1 is MNHEY and CDR2 is SMNVEV (reference sequence). The CDR3 coding sequence is TGTGCCAGCCAGGAAGGACCCGGGGATGGCTACACCTTC. It is translated as CASQEGPGDGYTF.

The table lists this clone with a count of one. V is TRBV2 and J is TRBJ1-1; TRBD1 aligns across 9 bases. The CDR3 runs 14 residues. J lost 4 bases, V lost 5 bases, and 5 bases had no gene match. Germline lookup yields CDR1 SNHLY and CDR2 FYNNEI. Here the CDR3 reads CASSQQGAATEAFF. Here the CDR3 DNA reads TGTGCCAGCAGTCAACAGGGGGCAGCCACTGAAGCTTTCTTT.

Regarding this clone: The sample contains more than one DNA sequence encoding this CDR3. The gene calls are TRBV2 and TRBJ1-5; 8 nucleotides match TRBD1. CDR1 SNHLY and CDR2 FYNNEI come from the germline V gene. CDR3 length: 13 residues. V lost 6 bases to trimming and J lost 2 bases; unmatched junction nucleotides: 0. CDR3 nucleotide sequence: TGTGCCAGCAGGGGACAGGGCAATCAGCCCCAGCATTTT. Residues: CASRGQGNQPQHF.

This chain uses TRBV9 with TRBJ2-1; 10 nucleotides agree with TRBD2. This CDR3 is built from 15 residues. Germline V lookup: CDR1 SGDLS, CDR2 YYNGEE. V shed 3 bases and J 9 bases; nucleotides not matched to a gene: 9. The CDR3 here is CASSAPSGGAIEQFF. The CDR3, as DNA: TGTGCCAGCAGCGCCCCCAGCGGGGGGGCGATTGAGCAGTTCTTC.

This clone was found a few times. This chain links TRBV27 with TRBJ1-1, with TRBD1 identical over 8 bases. Germline lookup yields CDR1 MNHEY and CDR2 SMNVEV (reference sequence). Losses at the gene ends were 4 bases for V and 5 bases for J; bases not matched to a gene: 9. The CDR3 runs 15 residues. This chain's CDR3 is CASSYLQTGETEAFF. The CDR3 DNA follows: TGTGCCAGCAGTTACCTCCAGACAGGGGAGACTGAAGCTTTCTTT.

This rearrangement joins TRBV6-5 to TRBJ1-3; no clear D gene. Trimming left V 3 bases short and J 0 bases short, with 9 bases between. This CDR3 contains 15 residues. Germline V gene sequence: CDR1 MNHEY, CDR2 SVGAGI. The CDR3 coding sequence is TGTGCCAGCAGTTATTTGAGAAGCTCTGGAAACACCATATATTTT. Protein sequence: CASSYLRSSGNTIYF.

This chain's CDR3 is CATSDSGTGSSEQFF. The CDR3 coding sequence is TGTGCCACCAGTGATTCCGGGACAGGTTCAAGCGAGCAGTTCTTC. The gene calls are TRBV24-1 and TRBJ2-1; 8 bases fit TRBD1. CDR1 is KGHDR and CDR2 is SFDVKD in the germline V gene. J lost 10 bases, V lost 2 bases, and 9 bases had no gene match. CDR3 length: 15 residues.

The rearrangement joins TRBV11-3 to TRBJ2-5; D might be TRBD1 (7 bases). V gave up 7 bases and J gave up 3 bases, with 15 bases separating them. Looked up from germline, CDR1 is SGHNT and CDR2 is YENEEA. The CDR3 loop spans 14 amino acids. CDR3 residues: CASNSRGVEETQYF. CDR3 sequence (DNA): TGTGCCAGCAACTCCAGGGGGGTGGAAGAGACCCAGTACTTC.

This clone was seen more than once but under ten times. This sequence joins TRBV28 and TRBJ2-1; possible D gene TRBD2, 5 bases. This CDR3 has 14 amino acids. Germline CDR1 is MDHEN and CDR2 is SYDVKM. With 2 bases removed from V and 6 bases from J, the gap between germline ends came to 11 bases. The CDR3 protein is CASSLPPRGNEQFF. Here the CDR3 DNA reads TGTGCCAGCAGTTTACCGCCCCGGGGCAATGAGCAGTTCTTC. Full variable domain (outside the CDR3, taken from reference TRBV28 and TRBJ2-1): DVKVTQSSRYLVKRTGEKVFLECVQDMDHENMFWYRQDPGLGLRLIYFSYDVKMKEKGDIPEGYSVSREKKERFSLILESASTNQTSMYLCASSLPPRGNEQFFGPGTRLTVL.

V and J are TRBV28 and TRBJ1-3, with D possibly being TRBD1 (6 bases). Germline-derived CDR1 and CDR2 are MDHEN and SYDVKM. There are 16 residues in the CDR3. V lost 8 bases and J 2 bases, leaving 19 bases between the germline ends. Here the CDR3 DNA reads TGTGCCAGCTGGGGGCCCCCGGGGGGGGCTGGAAACACCATATATTTT. Its translation: CASWGPPGGAGNTIYF.

The V and J genes are TRBV15 and TRBJ1-1, with TRBD1 matching 8 bases. CDR1 and CDR2 from the germline V gene are LNHNV and YYDKDF (reference sequence). After removal of 4 bases from V and 1 base from J, the junction contained 5 bases not matched to a gene. This CDR3 has 15 amino acids. The CDR3, as DNA: TGTGCCACCAGCACCCACGGGACAGGGAACACTGAAGCTTTCTTT. Translating gives CATSTHGTGNTEAFF.

This clone has a single count. J is TRBJ2-5 and V is TRBV11-1; maybe TRBD2 (6 bases). CDR1 and CDR2 (germline): SGHAT, FQDESV (reference sequence). V was cut by 5 bases and J by 0 bases, with 7 bases left in between. The CDR3 runs to 13 residues. In DNA, the CDR3 is TGTGCCAGCAGCGGGGGGTACCAAGAGACCCAGTACTTC. Amino acid sequence: CASSGGYQETQYF.

This sequence joins TRBV2 and TRBJ1-4, with 9 nucleotides matching TRBD1. The CDR3 consists of 14 residues. V lost 7 bases to trimming and J lost 7 bases; unmatched junction nucleotides: 7. Germline lookup yields CDR1 SNHLY and CDR2 FYNNEI. The CDR3 spells CASKGDRVIEKLFF. The DNA of the CDR3 is TGTGCCAGCAAAGGGGACAGGGTGATTGAAAAACTGTTTTTT.

The CDR3 sequence: CASSQLADLTEAFF. As DNA, the CDR3 is TGTGCCAGCAGTCAACTGGCAGATCTCACTGAAGCTTTCTTT. V is TRBV4-2 and J is TRBJ1-1; D not resolved. From germline, CDR1 is LGHNA and CDR2 YNFKEQ. With 6 bases removed from V and 4 bases from J, the gap between germline ends came to 15 bases. The CDR3 covers 14 residues.

The chain is built from TRBV1 and TRBJ2-1; TRBD2 is the table's D call, not checked against the DNA. TRBV1 constitutes a pseudogene. The CDR3 has 16 amino acids. For the CDR3, the DNA is TGCACCAGCAGTCCCTGTATAGCGGGGGCCTACAATGAGCAGTTCTTC. It yields the protein CTSSPCIAGAYNEQFF.

The chain joins TRBV5-4 to TRBJ1-4; no definite D call. Per germline, CDR1 SGHNT and CDR2 YYREEE (reference sequence). CDR3 size: 15 residues. V gave up 0 bases and J gave up 4 bases, with 10 bases separating them. CDR3 nucleotides: TGTGCCAGCAGCTTGGGTGCAGGAATTAATGAAAAACTGTTTTTT. This codes for CASSLGAGINEKLFF.

The chain is built from TRBV2 and TRBJ2-7; no reliable D call. Trimming took 8 bases from V and 7 from J, leaving 9 bases between them. The CDR3 runs 10 residues. Germline assignment: CDR1 SNHLY and CDR2 FYNNEI. The CDR3 DNA follows: TGTGCCAGCGATAATCGGGAGCAGTACTTC. Its translation is CASDNREQYF.

The gene calls are TRBV5-1 and TRBJ2-7; TRBD2 matches at 9 bases. The germline V gene encodes CDR1 SGHRS and CDR2 YFSETQ. The junction had 4 bases not matched to a gene; V was cut back by 2 bases and J by 4 bases. The CDR3 loop spans 14 amino acids. The CDR3 bases are TGCGCCAGCAGCTTCGGCGGGGGGGGGTACGAGCAGTACTTC. Translated: CASSFGGGGYEQYF.

The chain joins TRBV15 to TRBJ2-7; 9 bases line up with TRBD2. The CDR3 runs 16 residues. Germline assignment: CDR1 LNHNV and CDR2 YYDKDF (reference sequence). V shed 0 bases, J shed 12 bases, and the junction held 15 bases outside the gene matches. The CDR3 sequence is CATSRDHNGGRAKSYF. CDR3 nucleotide sequence: TGTGCCACCAGCAGAGATCATAATGGCGGGAGGGCCAAGTCGTACTTC.

The V call is TRBV5-1, the J call TRBJ1-6; D is ambiguous. The V gene's germline CDR1 is SGHRS and CDR2 YFSETQ. The CDR3 runs to 15 residues. The ends were cut back, 0 bases at V and 5 bases at J, with 9 bases in the middle. The CDR3 here is CASSLVSPDNSPLHF. CDR3 nucleotide sequence: TGCGCCAGCAGCTTGGTGTCCCCGGATAATTCACCCCTCCACTTT.

The chain links TRBV11-3 to TRBJ1-2, with TRBD1 as a possible D gene (6 bases). CDR3 length equals 14 residues. Per germline, CDR1 SGHNT and CDR2 YENEEA. The V end lost 0 bases, the J end lost 4 bases, and 9 bases lay between the germline ends. The CDR3 is CASSLEAGAYGYTF. The CDR3 coding sequence is TGTGCCAGCAGCTTAGAGGCAGGGGCCTATGGCTACACCTTC.

The chain couples TRBV30 to TRBJ2-7; possibly TRBD1 for D (6 bases). The CDR3 length is 13 residues. Looked up from germline, CDR1 is GTSNPN and CDR2 is SVGIG (reference sequence). V dropped 2 bases and J dropped 2 bases, with 10 bases sitting between them. The CDR3: CAWSSRGAYEQYF. The DNA for the CDR3 is TGTGCCTGGAGTTCCAGGGGCGCCTACGAGCAGTACTTC.

The rearrangement links TRBV6-6 to TRBJ1-2, with D possibly TRBD1 on 5 matching bases. The CDR3 is 13 amino acids. Trimming took 2 bases from V and 8 from J, leaving 12 bases between them. Germline lookup yields CDR1 MNHNY and CDR2 SVGAGI (reference sequence). Written as DNA, the CDR3 is TGTGCCAGCAGTTACGAACAGGCACTAGGCTACACCTTC. Translated: CASSYEQALGYTF.